This T cell receptor (beta chain) was captured in a study of shared clonotypes between healthy human individuals. Sequencing was performed with immunoSEQ multiplex PCR; in TCRdb, only in-frame clones are kept and a portion is missing. The repertoire holds approximately 1.9 million clones, with around 95% as singletons. The naive CD8 subset, CD45RO-negative cells positively selected for CCR7, excluded terminally differentiated effector memory CD45RA+ cells. In this sample, this clone turned up once. The CDR3 runs to 13 residues. Germline-derived CDR1 and CDR2 are MDHEN and SYDVKM. V was pared by 2 bases and J by 7 bases, with 12 bases between.

Sequenced sample: naive CD8+ T cells from PBMCs. V and J are TRBV28 and TRBJ2-7, with a weak D call TRBD1 (5 bases). The source is a man aged 18 to 30 in good health. Some clones in this sample may be carry-over from other donors' samples. The CDR3 loop reads CASSLPGIREQYF. For the CDR3, the DNA is TGTGCCAGCAGTTTACCAGGGATAAGGGAGCAGTACTTC.